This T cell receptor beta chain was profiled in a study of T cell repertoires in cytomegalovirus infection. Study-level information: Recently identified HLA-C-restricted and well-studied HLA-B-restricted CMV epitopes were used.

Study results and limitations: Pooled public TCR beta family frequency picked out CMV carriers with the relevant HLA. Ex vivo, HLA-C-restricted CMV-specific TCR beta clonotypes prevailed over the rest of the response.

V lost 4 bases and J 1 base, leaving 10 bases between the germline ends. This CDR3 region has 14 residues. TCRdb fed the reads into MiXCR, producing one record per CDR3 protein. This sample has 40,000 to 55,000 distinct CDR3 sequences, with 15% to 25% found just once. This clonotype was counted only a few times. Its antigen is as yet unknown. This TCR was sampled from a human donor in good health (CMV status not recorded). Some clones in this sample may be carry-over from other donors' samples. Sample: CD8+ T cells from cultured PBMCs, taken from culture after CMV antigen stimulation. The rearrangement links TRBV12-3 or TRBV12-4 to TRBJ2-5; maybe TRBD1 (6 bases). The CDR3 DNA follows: TGTGCCAGCAGTTATAACAGGGCCCAAGAGACCCAGTACTTC. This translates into CASSYNRAQETQYF.